These 29 T cell receptor beta chains were sequenced from one sample in a study of T cell changes during pregnancy in multiple sclerosis. Clones were read by immunoSEQ multiplex PCR, and TCRdb kept only the in-frame ones, dropping some. This sample carries over 40,000 clones, more than 85% of them seen once, and the ten largest clones take 2% to 2.5%. The source was peripheral blood, collected in the third trimester of pregnancy. The receptors were gathered from a female donor with multiple sclerosis, enrolled in a pregnancy study.

The chain employs TRBV18 and TRBJ2-4; D is perhaps TRBD1 (6 bases). The V gene lost 3 bases and the J gene lost 4 bases, with 7 bases spanning the gap. CDR1 is KGHSH, CDR2 LQKENI, per germline. This CDR3 region has 13 residues. The CDR3 sequence: CASSPTGKNIQYF. The CDR3 DNA reads as TGTGCCAGCTCACCTACAGGGAAAAACATTCAGTACTTC.

This clone was seen just once. V is TRBV28 and J is TRBJ2-7, with D perhaps matching TRBD2 (6 bases). CDR1 is MDHEN, CDR2 SYDVKM, per germline. Deletions cut 2 bases from V and 7 bases from J, with 15 bases between. The CDR3 is 14 residues long. For the CDR3, the DNA is TGTGCCAGCAGTTTAGGGGGGTCCGGTCTGGAGCAGTACTTC. Its translation: CASSLGGSGLEQYF.

The CDR3 sequence is CASSLEREVEREQYF. The DNA of the CDR3 is TGTGCCAGCAGCCTAGAGCGGGAGGTCGAACGGGAGCAGTACTTC. V is TRBV7-2 and J is TRBJ2-7, with TRBD2 matching 9 bases. V dropped 5 bases and J dropped 7; count of bases not matched to a gene: 12. This CDR3 is built from 15 residues. Germline-derived CDR1 and CDR2 are SGHTA and FQGNSA.

This clone occurred once. The chain links TRBV30 to TRBJ1-3; TRBD1 agrees at 7 bases. Germline V gene sequence: CDR1 GTSNPN, CDR2 SVGIG (reference sequence). The CDR3 covers 13 residues. The J segment lost 4 bases and the V segment lost 6 bases, leaving 6 bases of the junction unmatched. The DNA for the CDR3 is TGTGCCTGTACAGGGGTCTTCGGAAACACCATATATTTT. Protein sequence: CACTGVFGNTIYF.

The chain links TRBV4-2 to TRBJ2-2; D may be TRBD2 (5 bases). The CDR3 runs 16 residues. The ends were cut back, 1 base at V and 0 bases at J, with 9 bases in the middle. CDR1 and CDR2 (germline): LGHNA, YNFKEQ. CDR3 sequence (DNA): TGTGCCAGCAGCCAAGTTCCGGGAACGAACACCGGGGAGCTGTTTTTT. Protein: CASSQVPGTNTGELFF.

The gene calls are TRBV4-3 and TRBJ1-2; D call uncertain. The CDR3 loop spans 15 amino acids. The germline V and J ends were trimmed by 4 bases and 7 bases, with 19 bases remaining between them. Germline assignment: CDR1 LGHNA and CDR2 YSLEER. In DNA, the CDR3 is TGCGCCAGCAGCCCGCTCCCCAGACTGGCCCCTGGCTACACCTTC. Its translation is CASSPLPRLAPGYTF.

This clone was detected once. Relative to the germline gene, one junction end is altered; a read error may explain this. At the DNA level, this CDR3 is encoded by other sequences in the same sample as well. The V gene is TRBV6-5, the J gene TRBJ2-7; tentative D call: TRBD2 (5 bases). The CDR3 extends over 12 amino acids. CDR1 and CDR2 (germline): MNHEY, SVGAGI. CDR3 region: CASRGVGNEQYF. Here the CDR3 DNA reads TGTGCCAGCAGGGGAGTTGGCAACGAGCAATACTTC.

The chain employs TRBV4-1 and TRBJ2-5, with 9 bases identical to TRBD2. The trim removed 4 bases at V and 6 bases at J, leaving 15 bases unmatched. Per germline, CDR1 MGHRA and CDR2 YSYEKL. The CDR3 is 17 amino acids. The CDR3, as DNA: TGCGCCAGCAGCCGGGCGGGGGGGGCGGGAGCGGGGCAGACCCAGTACTTC. Its protein is CASSRAGGAGAGQTQYF.

The V and J genes are TRBV27 and TRBJ2-1, with 7 bases lining up with TRBD1. J lost 1 base, V lost 0 bases, and 9 bases had no gene match. Per the germline V gene, CDR1 is MNHEY and CDR2 is SMNVEV (reference sequence). The CDR3 sequence is 18 residues long. CDR3 bases: TGTGCCAGCAGTTTATCATTCCCACCAGGGGGTTCCTACAATGAGCAGTTCTTC. Protein product: CASSLSFPPGGSYNEQFF.

The chain links TRBV28 to TRBJ2-3; 10 positions agree with TRBD2. Looked up from germline, CDR1 is MDHEN and CDR2 is SYDVKM. Unmatched junction bases numbered 6, after V lost 3 bases and J lost 6 bases. The CDR3 runs 15 residues. In nucleotides, the CDR3 is TGTGCCAGCAGTTTCACTAGCGGGACCGGGGATACGCAGTATTTT. Protein product: CASSFTSGTGDTQYF.

The V and J genes are TRBV19 and TRBJ1-1; no reliable D call. V lost 3 bases and J lost 1, with 9 bases in between. The CDR3 contains 14 residues. Germline V gene sequence: CDR1 LNHDA, CDR2 SQIVND (reference sequence). CDR3 in amino acids: CASSIAHPNTEAFF. CDR3 coding DNA: TGTGCCAGTAGTATCGCGCATCCGAACACTGAAGCTTTCTTT.

The gene calls are TRBV7-6 and TRBJ2-7; maybe TRBD1 (5 bases). The CDR3 spans 14 residues. The germline CDR1 and CDR2 sequences are SGHVS and FNYEAQ. V shed 0 bases and J shed 1 base, with 7 bases lying between them. CDR3 DNA: TGTGCCAGCAGCTTAGCCCCAGGGTCCTACGAGCAGTACTTC. Translating it yields CASSLAPGSYEQYF. Based on the CDR3 plus reference TRBV7-6 and TRBJ2-7, the full variable domain is GAGVSQSPRYKVTKRGQDVALRCDPISGHVSLYWYRQALGQGPEFLTYFNYEAQQDKSGLPNDRFSAERPEGSISTLTIQRTEQRDSAMYRCASSLAPGSYEQYFGPGTRLTVT.

The rearrangement uses TRBV21-1 and TRBJ2-2; the table names TRBD2, a call not compared with the DNA. TRBV21-1 is labeled a pseudogene. The CDR3 is made up of 18 amino acids. This chain's CDR3 is CASSTLKGGASGAGELFF. The CDR3 nucleotides are TGTGCCAGCAGCACCTTGAAGGGTGGGGCTAGCGGGGCCGGGGAGCTGTTTTTT.

V gene TRBV5-6 combines with J gene TRBJ2-1; D is perhaps TRBD2 (5 bases). Germline CDR1 is SGHDT and CDR2 is YYEEEE. The V gene lost 0 bases and the J gene lost 4 bases, with 14 bases spanning the gap. This CDR3 has 16 amino acids. This chain's CDR3 is CASSLGVGDLYNEQFF. The CDR3 DNA sequence: TGTGCCAGCAGCTTGGGGGTGGGAGACTTATACAATGAGCAGTTCTTC.

The chain is built from TRBV7-9 and TRBJ2-3; no definite D call. This CDR3 comprises 15 residues. From germline, CDR1 is SEHNR and CDR2 FQNEAQ (reference sequence). Trimming left V 2 bases short and J 6 bases short, with 15 bases between. The CDR3 here is CASSLFEASTDTQYF. CDR3 coding DNA: TGTGCCAGCAGCTTATTTGAAGCGTCCACGGATACGCAGTATTTT.

The chain links TRBV19 to TRBJ2-5; 7 bases align to TRBD1. The V and J ends lost 6 bases and 2 bases, in that order; junction bases with no gene match: 3. The CDR3 contains 13 residues. The germline V gene encodes CDR1 LNHDA and CDR2 SQIVND (reference sequence). The CDR3 spells CASRGRGQETQYF. Written as DNA, the CDR3 is TGTGCCAGTAGGGGCAGGGGGCAAGAGACCCAGTACTTC.

This rearrangement joins TRBV18 to TRBJ2-7; the D gene is possibly TRBD2 (6 bases). Deletions cut 1 base from V and 4 bases from J, with 8 bases between. CDR1 and CDR2 (germline): KGHSH, LQKENI. There are 13 residues in the CDR3. CDR3 DNA sequence: TGTGCCAGCTCACCACGCGGGACGTACGAGCAGTACTTC. It yields the protein CASSPRGTYEQYF.

V is TRBV14 and J is TRBJ2-7; the D is unclear. The CDR3 is 12 residues long. CDR1 is SGHDN, CDR2 FVKESK, per germline. Between the trimmed V and J ends, which lost 4 bases and 6 bases, there was a span of 10 bases. CDR3 region: CASSLSRGEQYF. CDR3 bases: TGTGCCAGCAGCCTCTCTAGAGGCGAGCAGTACTTC.

The CDR3 nucleotides are TGTGCCAGCAGTCTAGGACAGGGCCCCTACGAGCAGTACTTC. This gives the protein CASSLGQGPYEQYF. This chain connects TRBV27 to TRBJ2-7; 8 bases fit TRBD1. The CDR3 has 14 amino acids. CDR1 is MNHEY, CDR2 SMNVEV, per germline (reference sequence). The V and J ends lost 5 bases and 2 bases, in that order; junction bases with no gene match: 5.

The chain joins TRBV7-3 to TRBJ2-1; D gene uncertain. The V end lost 3 bases, the J end lost 3 bases, and 15 bases lay between the germline ends. This CDR3 has 16 amino acids. Germline assignment: CDR1 SGHTA and CDR2 FQGTGA. The CDR3 loop is CASSFSVQANYNEQFF. CDR3 bases: TGTGCCAGCAGCTTCTCGGTGCAGGCGAACTACAATGAGCAGTTCTTC.

The sample holds a few counts of this clone. The gene calls are TRBV19 and TRBJ1-5; D is uncertain. Germline V gives CDR1 LNHDA, CDR2 SQIVND (reference sequence). Trimming removed 2 bases at V and 3 bases at J, with 11 bases between. This CDR3 spans 15 amino acids. The CDR3 loop reads CASSISMGANQPQHF. In DNA, the CDR3 is TGTGCCAGTAGTATAAGTATGGGCGCCAATCAGCCCCAGCATTTT.

The V and J genes are TRBV5-5 and TRBJ2-5; the D gene is possibly TRBD2 (6 bases). V lost 3 bases and J 4 bases, leaving 16 bases between the germline ends. The CDR3 sequence is 15 residues long. CDR1 is SGHKS, CDR2 YYEKEE, per germline (reference sequence). The CDR3 loop reads CASSYASGVAETQYF. In DNA, the CDR3 is TGTGCCAGCAGCTATGCATCGGGGGTGGCAGAGACCCAGTACTTC.

The chain joins TRBV7-8 to TRBJ2-1; no firm D call. From germline, CDR1 is SGHVS and CDR2 FQNEAQ. The CDR3 covers 13 residues. Trimming removed 1 base from V and 7 bases from J, with 8 bases in between. This chain's CDR3 is CASSLVLENEQFF. The CDR3 DNA reads as TGTGCCAGCAGCTTAGTCCTCGAGAATGAGCAGTTCTTC.

The chain is built from TRBV15 and TRBJ1-4, with D tentatively TRBD1 (6 bases). V was pared by 1 base and J by 5 bases, with 11 bases between. The germline V gene encodes CDR1 LNHNV and CDR2 YYDKDF (reference sequence). The CDR3 has 15 residues. The CDR3 here is CATSRGQDINEKLFF. The CDR3 DNA reads TGTGCCACCAGCAGAGGACAGGACATCAATGAAAAACTGTTTTTT.

This clone appeared a single time. This chain joins TRBV10-3 and TRBJ1-2, with D possibly being TRBD1 (5 bases). Germline V CDR1 and CDR2: ENHRY, SYGVKD. The CDR3 consists of 13 residues. V shed 6 bases and J shed 7 bases, with 15 bases lying between them. This CDR3 is CAIRVAGVAGYTF. In nucleotides, the CDR3 is TGTGCCATCAGGGTAGCGGGGGTAGCTGGCTACACCTTC.

This chain joins TRBV5-1 and TRBJ2-3, with 11 nucleotides matching TRBD2. CDR3 length equals 14 residues. V lost 7 bases, J lost 3 bases, and 4 bases stayed unmatched. Per germline, CDR1 SGHRS and CDR2 YFSETQ. CDR3 nucleotides: TGCGCCAGCGGAACTAGCGGGAGTACAGATACGCAGTATTTT. Amino acids: CASGTSGSTDTQYF.

The V and J genes are TRBV5-4 and TRBJ1-3; D is unclear. Trimming removed 0 bases at V and 4 bases at J, with 11 bases between. The CDR3 length is 15 residues. From germline, CDR1 is SGHNT and CDR2 YYREEE (reference sequence). CDR3 DNA: TGTGCCAGCAGCTTGGATCCAGGTACCGGAAACACCATATATTTT. Residues: CASSLDPGTGNTIYF.

In nucleotides, the CDR3 is TGCGCCAGCAGCCAAGATAGAGGGGGGGCCAATGAGCAGTTCTTC. The encoded protein is CASSQDRGGANEQFF. The V gene is TRBV4-3, the J gene TRBJ2-1; D possibly corresponds to TRBD2 (7 bases). The V and J ends lost 0 bases and 6 bases respectively, with 12 bases between them. CDR3 length equals 15 residues. Germline CDR1 and CDR2: LGHNA and YSLEER.

This chain links TRBV4-1 with TRBJ2-7; TRBD2 matches 7 bases. Unmatched junction bases numbered 9, after V lost 1 base and J lost 3 bases. This CDR3 is built from 16 residues. Germline V gene sequence: CDR1 MGHRA, CDR2 YSYEKL. The CDR3 reads CASSQGTGGWVYEQYF. The CDR3 region has the DNA TGCGCCAGCAGCCAAGGGACGGGAGGCTGGGTCTACGAGCAGTACTTC.